Listed here is a single T cell receptor (beta chain). It has no known antigen specificity. Base qualities are not provided; no much larger clone lies one nucleotide away. This entry belongs to a study of blood T cells in healthy people across ages (dated by TCRdb to 2013 to 2016). Context from the whole study: In model experiments, template switching captured roughly one uniquely barcoded TCR beta cDNA molecule for every two T cells. Age-related changes in TCR beta repertoire diversity were measured in the study by deep sequencing normalized with unique cDNA molecular identifiers. The donors were split into four age groups: young (average around 15 years), middle-aged (around 37), aged (around 67) and long-lived (approximately 80). Donors of different ages were randomly distributed across sequencing lanes to avoid experimental bias. Two additional independent replicas of 1 million unique cDNA reads from the same blood draw were analyzed for two donors (one aged 18 to 30 and one aged 80 or older).

The protocol used for the library was 5' RACE. The sample was run on an Illumina HiSeq 2500. A second PCR of 7 to 11 cycles was run with a J-beta primer mix and a sample-barcoded 5' primer. A template-switch 5' adaptor carrying 12 random nucleotides introduced a unique molecular identifier onto each TCR beta cDNA molecule. Each sample yielded at least 2.5 million CDR3-containing paired-end reads. The Mint cDNA synthesis kit, primed by a TRBC-specific oligonucleotide, was used to synthesize first-strand cDNA from all RNA. Following uracil-DNA glycosylase treatment, a first 18-cycle PCR with universal primers M1SS and BC2_uni_R was performed on all cDNA. The authors processed their data as follows. For normalization, 1 million high-quality reads were randomly selected from each sample, with every read carrying a distinct molecular identifier. Reads sharing molecular identifiers were discarded rather than binned into consensus sequences. MiTCR, set to a Q25 quality threshold and the strictest error-elimination algorithm, was used for CDR3 identification, clonotype clustering and error correction. Lower-bound total TCR beta diversity was estimated with a nonparametric unseen species model using Euler transformation. In TCRdb, the public reads were trimmed at Q25 with fastp and aligned with MiXCR, with productive beta chains retained. Each record represents a unique CDR3 protein, reported with the most common genes and DNA among its rows. TCRdb, not the authors, supplied the V and J calls. This sample gives 750,000 to 950,000 distinct CDR3 sequences in total; 40% to 65% of them show up just once. Of the sample, 41% falls within the top ten clones.

Overall study outcomes, separate from this receptor: There was a strong correlation between observed TCR beta diversity and the percentage of naive T cells measured by flow cytometry. Estimates of total diversity from one million sequenced T cells were regarded as lower bounds and underestimates. Conclusive comparison of naive and antigen-experienced compartments was prevented by the profiling of bulk unsorted PBMCs. As age increased, observed TCR beta diversity per million T cells dropped in a roughly linear way, and a significant reduction was already evident by age around 41. Compared with the aged group, more naive CD4+ T cells, fewer expanded clones and increased TCR diversity were shown by the long-lived group, suggesting age selection. The CMV infection status of donors was not known, potentially confounding age-related changes in expanded clonotypes.

Donors were about 36 systemically healthy Caucasian individuals from Russia aged roughly 6 to 90 years. Approximately 11 milliliters of peripheral blood were drawn from each donor into EDTA-treated Vacutainer tubes. Ficoll-Paque density-gradient centrifugation was used to isolate PBMCs, with at least 7 million per sample. Total RNA was extracted from PBMCs with Trizol reagent, with at least 6 micrograms obtained per sample. Naive CD45RAhigh/CD27high T cell percentages were measured by flow cytometry on a PBMC aliquot from every donor. The trim is 0 bases for V and 5 bases for J, with a gap of 13 bases between the germline ends. From its cysteine to its phenylalanine, the CDR3 spans 15 amino acids. Only CDR3 DNA is held: 45 bases, read in frame from base 1.

This clonotype was sampled from a man of 80 years or more in good health. What was sequenced was blood. In this chain, TRBV12-3 or TRBV12-4 is recombined with TRBJ1-2; perhaps TRBD1 is the D gene, with 6 bases matching. In nucleotide form, the sequence is TGTGCCAGCAGTTTAGCAGGACAGCTTCAGTATGGCTACACCTTC. Its amino acids are CASSLAGQLQYGYTF.